This T cell receptor beta chain was retrieved from a study of blood T cells in healthy people across ages (dated by TCRdb to the mid-2010s). Study-wide context: In model experiments, template switching captured roughly one uniquely barcoded TCR beta cDNA molecule for every two T cells. To avoid experimental bias, donors of different ages were distributed randomly across sequencing lanes. The donors were split into four age groups: young (average around 15 years), middle-aged (nearly 40), aged (62) and long-lived (under 90). Using deep sequencing normalized with unique cDNA molecular identifiers, the study measured how TCR beta repertoire diversity changes with age. The study analyzed two additional independent replicas of 1 million unique cDNA reads from the same blood draw for two donors, one aged 18 to 30 and one aged 80 or older.

The donors were some 36 Caucasian individuals from Russia, aged roughly 6 to 100 years, who were systemically healthy. Each donor gave approximately 9.3 milliliters of peripheral blood, collected into EDTA-treated Vacutainer tubes. Ficoll-Paque density-gradient centrifugation was used to isolate PBMCs, with at least 6.5 million per sample. Trizol reagent was used to extract total RNA from PBMCs, with at least 6 micrograms per sample. For every donor, an aliquot of PBMCs went through flow cytometry to measure the percentages of naive CD45RAhigh/CD27high T cells. Including cysteine and phenylalanine, the CDR3 has 15 amino acids. Solely the CDR3 DNA is kept, with 45 bases framed from the first base. From the germline V gene, CDR1 is SGHTA and CDR2 is FQGTGA. The research as a whole found: There was a strong correlation between observed TCR beta diversity and the percentage of naive T cells measured by flow cytometry. As age increased, observed TCR beta diversity per million T cells dropped in a roughly linear way, and a significant reduction was already evident by age around 41. Since profiling was done on bulk unsorted PBMCs, naive and antigen-experienced compartments could not be conclusively compared. Estimates of total diversity from one million sequenced T cells were regarded as lower bounds and underestimates. Compared with the aged group, more naive CD4+ T cells, fewer expanded clones and increased TCR diversity were shown by the long-lived group, suggesting age selection. Because donor CMV infection status was unknown, age-related changes in expanded clonotypes were potentially confounded.

Library method: 5' RACE. The instrument given in TCRdb is Illumina HiSeq 2500. A second PCR of about 6 to 12 cycles was performed with a sample-barcoded 5' primer and a J-beta primer mix. Each TCR beta cDNA molecule received a unique molecular identifier from a template-switch 5' adaptor carrying 12 random nucleotides. At least 2.5 million CDR3-containing paired-end reads were obtained from each sample. First-strand cDNA synthesis was performed from all RNA using the Mint cDNA synthesis kit, with priming by a TRBC-specific oligonucleotide. After uracil-DNA glycosylase treatment, a first 18-cycle PCR used universal primers M1SS and BC2_uni_R on all cDNA. The paper's processing steps were these. For normalization, 1 million high-quality reads were randomly selected from each sample, with every read carrying a distinct molecular identifier. Reads with shared molecular identifiers were discarded instead of being binned into consensus sequences. CDR3 identification, clonotype clustering and error correction used MiTCR with a Q25 quality threshold and the strictest error-elimination algorithm. A nonparametric unseen species model with Euler transformation was used to estimate a lower bound on total TCR beta diversity. TCRdb trimmed the raw reads at Q25, called clones with MiXCR and kept productive beta chains. Every CDR3 protein is listed once, alongside the most common genes and DNA of its rows. TCRdb, not the original authors, processed these V and J calls. The sample table shows about 780,000 distinct CDR3 sequences, and around 45% are seen once. The top ten hold around a sixth of the sample.

Note on this clonotype: Its antigen is currently not known. Nothing much larger sits one base from this clone, and base qualities are not available.

This clonotype was sampled from a man older than 75 in good health. Sequencing was carried out using blood. The chain links TRBV7-3 with TRBJ2-4; 7 central nucleotides agree with TRBD2. The end of the DNA aligns better with TRBJ2-7, so the J call may be wrong. The CDR3 reads CASSLRSGLGYEQYF. In nucleotides, the sequence is TGTGCCAGCAGCTTAAGGAGCGGACTAGGATACGAGCAGTACTTC.